The 30 T cell receptor beta chains listed next were all sequenced from one sample in a study of T cell responses to AZD1222 COVID-19 vaccine. TCRdb keeps only in-frame clones here, not all; method: immunoSEQ multiplex PCR. The sample gives 100,000 to 150,000 clones, over 70% of which show up once; over 5.5% is in the top ten. Sequencing used peripheral blood, obtained on day 0 of AZD1222 vaccination. These receptor sequences come from an adult in good health.

The V and J genes are TRBV6-5 and TRBJ1-5, with D maybe TRBD1 (5 bases). The V gene lost 0 bases and the J gene lost 6 bases, with 9 bases spanning the gap. Germline V lookup: CDR1 MNHEY, CDR2 SVGAGI. The CDR3 has 14 amino acids. CDR3 bases: TGTGCCAGCAGTTACTCGAGGGGAAGTCAGCCCCAGCATTTT. Protein sequence: CASSYSRGSQPQHF.

The V call is TRBV15, the J call TRBJ1-3; 7 nucleotides align to TRBD1. J lost 0 bases, V lost 0 bases, and 8 bases had no gene match. This CDR3 has 18 amino acids. Germline V CDR1 and CDR2: LNHNV, YYDKDF (reference sequence). The CDR3: CATSRDLRDRASGNTIYF. In DNA, the CDR3 is TGTGCCACCAGCAGAGACCTTAGGGACAGAGCCTCTGGAAACACCATATATTTT.

This clone was recorded many times. This chain links TRBV4-1 with TRBJ1-4; D is unresolved. CDR3 length: 13 amino acids. Germline CDR1 reads MGHRA; CDR2 reads YSYEKL. V was trimmed by 5 bases and J by 7 bases, leaving 11 bases between them. This CDR3 reads CASSYWRGEKLFF. CDR3 nucleotide sequence: TGCGCCAGCAGCTACTGGCGGGGTGAAAAACTGTTTTTT.

In this sample, this clone turned up once. The chain carries TRBV19 and TRBJ1-2, with D possibly TRBD1 on 5 matching bases. Germline CDR1 and CDR2: LNHDA and SQIVND (reference sequence). This CDR3 has 16 residues. The ends were cut back, 4 bases at V and 6 bases at J, with 21 bases in the middle. CDR3 bases: TGTGCCAGTAGTAGACTTCGACAGTTCGAATCCGATGGCTACACCTTC. It yields the protein CASSRLRQFESDGYTF. Full variable domain (rest looked up from reference TRBV19 and TRBJ1-2): DGGITQSPKYLFRKEGQNVTLSCEQNLNHDAMYWYRQDPGQGLRLIYYSQIVNDFQKGDIAEGYSVSREKKESFPLTVTSAQKNPTAFYLCASSRLRQFESDGYTFGSGTRLTVV.

CDR3 nucleotides: TGTGCCAGCAGCTTAGGCGCAGGCAGCCCCTACAATGAGCAGTTCTTC. Encoded protein: CASSLGAGSPYNEQFF. The chain combines TRBV7-9 with TRBJ2-1; no definite D call. Between the trimmed V and J ends, which lost 1 base and 2 bases, there was a span of 12 bases. CDR3 length: 16 amino acids. Germline-derived CDR1 and CDR2 are SEHNR and FQNEAQ (reference sequence).

The rearrangement links TRBV12-2 to TRBJ1-5; the DNA was not used to check the table's D call, TRBD1. TRBV12-2 is termed a pseudogene. The CDR3 is made up of 13 amino acids. CDR3 protein: CARGQGDNQPQHF. The CDR3 DNA reads TGTGCAAGGGGACAGGGGGACAATCAGCCCCAGCATTTT.

This chain's CDR3 is CSVRDNNSNQPQHF. The CDR3 DNA reads as TGCAGCGTTCGGGACAACAATAGCAATCAGCCCCAGCATTTT. This chain connects TRBV29-1 to TRBJ1-5; TRBD1 might be the D (6 bases). This CDR3 contains 14 residues. The V end was cut by 5 bases, the J end by 0 bases, with 11 bases between. Germline V gene lookup returns CDR1 SQVTM and CDR2 ANQGSEA.

The rearrangement links TRBV5-1 to TRBJ2-3, with 11 bases that match TRBD2. V was pared by 0 bases and J by 4 bases, with 4 bases of the junction left unmatched. The CDR3 totals 16 residues. Germline-derived CDR1 and CDR2 are SGHRS and YFSETQ. The CDR3 is CASSLELAGVADTQYF. The CDR3 bases are TGCGCCAGCAGCTTGGAACTAGCGGGAGTCGCAGATACGCAGTATTTT.

This rearrangement joins TRBV5-4 to TRBJ2-3; 11 nucleotides agree with TRBD2. The trim removed 2 bases at V and 0 bases at J, leaving 8 bases unmatched. Germline V gene sequence: CDR1 SGHNT, CDR2 YYREEE (reference sequence). The CDR3 loop spans 18 amino acids. In DNA form, the CDR3 reads TGTGCCAGCAGCTTTACTAGCGGGGGATACCCTAGCACAGATACGCAGTATTTT. Translated: CASSFTSGGYPSTDTQYF.

V gene TRBV6-5 combines with J gene TRBJ1-2; the match to TRBD1 covers 7 bases. The CDR3 sequence is 16 residues long. The V and J ends lost 0 bases and 6 bases, in that order; junction bases with no gene match: 10. Germline V gene data show CDR1 as MNHEY and CDR2 as SVGAGI. CDR3 DNA: TGTGCCAGCAGTTACTCATTTCTGAACAGGGGTGATGGCTACACCTTC. Translating gives CASSYSFLNRGDGYTF.

The genes are TRBV5-1 and TRBJ1-1; 9 bases match TRBD1. This CDR3 comprises 14 residues. The germline CDR1 and CDR2 sequences are SGHRS and YFSETQ. The ends lost 3 bases at V and 1 base at J; junction bases unmatched: 1. The CDR3 reads CASSSGQGNTEAFF. The CDR3 coding sequence is TGCGCCAGCAGCTCGGGACAGGGGAACACTGAAGCTTTCTTT.

A few counts support this clone. The rearrangement joins TRBV3-1 (or the pseudogene TRBV3-2) to TRBJ1-3; the D is unclear. The CDR3 loop spans 19 amino acids. Germline CDR1 reads LGHDT; CDR2 reads YNNKEL (reference sequence). Trimming pared 1 base from V and 2 bases from J, leaving 21 bases between. CDR3 sequence (DNA): TGTGCCAGCAGCCAAGTGACCTACCCATCTCAACGGACTGGAAACACCATATATTTT. Translated: CASSQVTYPSQRTGNTIYF.

V gene TRBV6-5 combines with J gene TRBJ1-2; D not certain. Germline assignment: CDR1 MNHEY and CDR2 SVGAGI. The CDR3 has 12 amino acids. V dropped 2 bases and J dropped 8 bases, with 9 bases sitting between them. The DNA for the CDR3 is TGTGCCAGCAGTTACGATTGGCGAGGCTACACCTTC. Protein: CASSYDWRGYTF.

V usage is TRBV5-4 and J usage is TRBJ2-7, with TRBD2 as a possible D gene (7 bases). There are 15 residues in the CDR3. The germline V and J ends were trimmed by 4 bases and 5 bases, with 19 bases remaining between them. The germline V gene has CDR1 SGHNT and CDR2 YYREEE (reference sequence). The CDR3 nucleotides read TGTGCCAGCAGCGAGGGGGGGCAGGCCAGGGACGAGCAGTACTTC. It specifies CASSEGGQARDEQYF.

This clone has just one count. Other DNA sequences within the sample encode an identical CDR3. The chain carries TRBV9 and TRBJ2-1, with D possibly TRBD2 on 5 matching bases. The CDR3 is 12 residues long. With 2 bases removed from V and 7 bases from J, the gap between germline ends came to 7 bases. Germline CDR1 SGDLS, CDR2 YYNGEE. The CDR3 is CASSVSGNEQFF. The CDR3 DNA reads as TGTGCCAGCAGCGTTTCGGGGAATGAGCAGTTCTTC.

This clone was counted only a few times. The chain combines TRBV19 with TRBJ1-2; perhaps TRBD1 as D (5 bases). V dropped 0 bases and J dropped 5 bases, with 7 bases sitting between them. The CDR3 extends over 13 amino acids. CDR1 LNHDA and CDR2 SQIVND come from the germline V gene (reference sequence). Here the CDR3 DNA reads TGTGCCAGTAGTATAGAAAAGGGGTATGGCTACACCTTC. Translated, it gives CASSIEKGYGYTF.

V and J are TRBV5-6 and TRBJ2-1, with a tentative D call TRBD2 (6 bases). The germline V and J ends were trimmed by 0 bases and 2 bases, with 12 bases remaining between them. The CDR3 covers 16 residues. Germline CDR1 reads SGHDT; CDR2 reads YYEEEE. CDR3 coding DNA: TGTGCCAGCAGCTTGGCCCGGGGGAGTACCTACAATGAGCAGTTCTTC. Translated, it gives CASSLARGSTYNEQFF. The full variable domain, its missing parts supplied by reference TRBV5-6 and TRBJ2-1, is DAGVTQSPTHLIKTRGQQVTLRCSPKSGHDTVSWYQQALGQGPQFIFQYYEEEERQRGNFPDRFSGHQFPNYSSELNVNALLLGDSALYLCASSLARGSTYNEQFFGPGTRLTVL.

The chain is built from TRBV3-1 (or the pseudogene TRBV3-2) and TRBJ1-1, with unresolved D. CDR1 and CDR2 (germline): LGHDT, YNNKEL (reference sequence). The CDR3 is 12 amino acids. V was pared by 1 base and J by 4 bases, with 4 bases between. The CDR3 region has the DNA TGTGCCAGCAGCCAAGTGAGCACTGAAGCTTTCTTT. Protein sequence: CASSQVSTEAFF.

This rearrangement joins TRBV4-1 to TRBJ2-3; tentative D call: TRBD2 (5 bases). Trimming left V 5 bases short and J 0 bases short, with 12 bases between. Germline loops: CDR1 MGHRA, CDR2 YSYEKL. The CDR3 length is 15 residues. Here the CDR3 DNA reads TGCGCCAGCAGCTTAAATTCGGGGAGCACAGATACGCAGTATTTT. Its translation: CASSLNSGSTDTQYF.

The chain joins TRBV30 to TRBJ2-5; D gene ambiguous. The CDR3 is made up of 14 amino acids. Germline V gene sequence: CDR1 GTSNPN, CDR2 SVGIG (reference sequence). V was cut by 3 bases and J by 4 bases, with 15 bases left in between. Written as DNA, the CDR3 is TGTGCCTGGAGCCCGACCAAAAAGGGAGAGACCCAGTACTTC. Its protein is CAWSPTKKGETQYF. Combining the CDR3 with reference TRBV30 and TRBJ2-5 gives the whole variable domain SQTIHQWPATLVQPVGSPLSLECTVEGTSNPNLYWYRQAAGRGLQLLFYSVGIGQISSEVPQNLSASRPQDRQFILSSKKLLLSDSGFYLCAWSPTKKGETQYFGPGTRLLVL.

The V and J genes are TRBV10-3 and TRBJ2-7, with D unresolved. The CDR3 length is 11 residues. Germline CDR1 is ENHRY and CDR2 is SYGVKD. V was pared by 6 bases and J by 4 bases, with 7 bases between. CDR3 in DNA: TGTGCCATCAGCGATCTATACGAGCAGTACTTC. Translating gives CAISDLYEQYF.

This sequence joins TRBV30 and TRBJ2-7; TRBD1 matches at 8 bases. This CDR3 comprises 15 residues. Germline V lookup: CDR1 GTSNPN, CDR2 SVGIG (reference sequence). V was clipped by 1 base and J by 3 bases; unmatched bases: 8. The CDR3 DNA is TGTGCCTGGAGTGACGGACAGGGAAATCTCTACGAGCAGTACTTC. Translated: CAWSDGQGNLYEQYF.

This clone appeared once. This rearrangement joins TRBV2 to TRBJ1-1, with a possible D match to TRBD1 (6 bases). CDR1 is SNHLY, CDR2 FYNNEI, per germline. V lost 4 bases and J 0 bases, leaving 12 bases between the germline ends. CDR3 size: 15 residues. CDR3 sequence reads: CASSAQGTMNTEAFF. The DNA for the CDR3 is TGTGCCAGCAGTGCGCAGGGGACGATGAACACTGAAGCTTTCTTT.

V gene TRBV18 combines with J gene TRBJ1-4; a possible D gene is TRBD1 (6 bases). Germline CDR1 KGHSH, CDR2 LQKENI. CDR3 length: 14 residues. The germline V and J ends were trimmed by 3 bases and 8 bases, with 13 bases remaining between them. CDR3 residues: CASSPPQRGEKLFF. In nucleotides, the CDR3 is TGTGCCAGCTCACCCCCTCAAAGGGGGGAAAAACTGTTTTTT.

The V and J genes are TRBV27 and TRBJ2-4; possible D gene TRBD2, 7 bases. Trimming cost V 5 bases and J 0 bases, with 17 bases left between them. Germline-derived CDR1 and CDR2 are MNHEY and SMNVEV (reference sequence). The CDR3 has 17 amino acids. CDR3 in DNA: TGTGCCAGCAGTCCCCTGGGGGGGCCCCTAGCCAAAAACATTCAGTACTTC. Translated, it gives CASSPLGGPLAKNIQYF.

V and J are TRBV18 and TRBJ1-4; D not resolved. CDR3 size: 16 residues. The V end was cut by 2 bases, the J end by 0 bases, with 10 bases between. Germline V lookup: CDR1 KGHSH, CDR2 LQKENI. CDR3: CASSPDLRTTNEKLFF. The CDR3, as DNA: TGTGCCAGCTCACCAGATCTTCGGACAACTAATGAAAAACTGTTTTTT.

The chain joins TRBV5-8 to TRBJ1-1; D is ambiguous. The CDR3 contains 14 residues. Between the trimmed V and J ends, which lost 0 bases and 11 bases, there was a span of 17 bases. Germline CDR1 is SGHTS and CDR2 is YDEGEE. The DNA for the CDR3 is TGTGCCAGCAGCTTGGGGACCCGCCCTGGTGGGGCTTTCTTT. It encodes CASSLGTRPGGAFF.

The chain employs TRBV12-3 or TRBV12-4 and TRBJ1-2; D perhaps matches TRBD1 (6 bases). The CDR3 is 13 residues long. Trimming stripped 3 bases from V and 4 bases from J, with 9 bases between. CDR3 residues: CASSFQGGYGYTF. The CDR3 nucleotides read TGTGCCAGCAGTTTCCAAGGGGGCTATGGCTACACCTTC.

The chain uses TRBV25-1 and TRBJ2-2, with 10 bases that match TRBD2. Germline V gives CDR1 MGHDK, CDR2 SYGVNS. This CDR3 comprises 17 residues. V was clipped by 7 bases and J by 0 bases; unmatched bases: 8. This chain's CDR3 is CASTSGRGIANTGELFF. The CDR3, as DNA: TGTGCCAGCACGAGCGGGAGGGGGATAGCGAACACCGGGGAGCTGTTTTTT.

The CDR3 DNA follows: TGTGCCAGCAGCTTAAGGACTAGCAGATACAATGAGCAGTTCTTC. Translating it yields CASSLRTSRYNEQFF. This chain joins TRBV11-2 and TRBJ2-1, with 8 bases fitting TRBD2. The junction had 4 bases not matched to a gene; V was cut back by 2 bases and J by 4 bases. CDR1 and CDR2 from the germline V gene are SGHAT and FQNNGV. This CDR3 comprises 15 residues.